The 16 T cell receptor beta chains below come from one sample, sequenced in a study of somatic mutations in cytotoxic T cells in rheumatoid arthritis. Some clones are missing from TCRdb's copy, which holds only in-frame ones; the method was immunoSEQ multiplex PCR. Here the sample spans some 2,500 clones, 84% being singletons. Sequencing used CD8+ T cells sorted from blood. The source is an adult with rheumatoid arthritis.

The CDR3 here is CAWSLGQGSSPLHF. CDR3 nucleotides: TGTGCCTGGAGCCTTGGACAGGGGAGCTCACCCCTCCACTTT. The chain is built from TRBV30 and TRBJ1-6, with 9 bases that match TRBD1. The V segment lost 3 bases and the J segment 10 bases; nucleotides outside the gene matches: 7. Germline V gene lookup returns CDR1 GTSNPN and CDR2 SVGIG (reference sequence). The CDR3 runs to 14 residues.

The chain is built from TRBV2 and TRBJ2-3; 7 positions match TRBD2. Per the germline V gene, CDR1 is SNHLY and CDR2 is FYNNEI. CDR3 length: 11 amino acids. The junction had 2 bases not matched to a gene; V was cut back by 10 bases and J by 4 bases. CDR3 sequence: CATRGADTQYF. CDR3 DNA sequence: TGTGCCACCCGGGGGGCAGATACGCAGTATTTT.

The V gene is TRBV4-1, the J gene TRBJ2-7; maybe TRBD2 (5 bases). The CDR3 loop spans 15 amino acids. Trimming stripped 1 base from V and 4 bases from J, with 14 bases between. The germline V gene has CDR1 MGHRA and CDR2 YSYEKL. CDR3 coding DNA: TGCGCCAGCAGCCAAGTTCTAGCCGGAACTTACGAGCAGTACTTC. It encodes CASSQVLAGTYEQYF.

The gene calls are TRBV28 and TRBJ1-2, with TRBD1 matching 8 bases. The V and J ends lost 3 bases and 4 bases, in that order; junction bases with no gene match: 7. Germline-derived CDR1 and CDR2 are MDHEN and SYDVKM. This CDR3 has 15 amino acids. CDR3 sequence reads: CASSFAGGFSYGYTF. CDR3 in DNA: TGTGCCAGCAGTTTCGCAGGGGGCTTCAGCTATGGCTACACCTTC.

The CDR3 region is CASSAPGVTEAFF. Here the CDR3 DNA reads TGTGCCAGCAGCGCACCGGGAGTCACTGAAGCTTTCTTT. This sequence joins TRBV9 and TRBJ1-1, with D unclear. This CDR3 is 13 amino acids long. CDR1 is SGDLS and CDR2 is YYNGEE in the germline V gene. V was trimmed by 3 bases and J by 4 bases, leaving 10 bases between them.

This chain links TRBV7-9 with TRBJ2-7; D uncertain. The CDR3 consists of 13 residues. V gave up 5 bases and J gave up 3 bases, with 11 bases separating them. Germline CDR1 is SEHNR and CDR2 is FQNEAQ (reference sequence). CDR3 bases: TGTGCCAGCAGCCCCCCGGTGGACTACGAGCAGTACTTC. Translation gives CASSPPVDYEQYF.

The chain is built from TRBV4-3 and TRBJ2-7; 11 bases are a match to TRBD2. Losses at the gene ends were 4 bases for V and 2 bases for J; bases not matched to a gene: 4. The CDR3 consists of 15 residues. CDR1 is LGHNA and CDR2 is YSLEER in the germline V gene. As DNA, the CDR3 is TGCGCCAGCAGCCCGGGACTAGCGGTCACCTACGAGCAGTACTTC. Translation: CASSPGLAVTYEQYF.

V is TRBV13 and J is TRBJ2-7; D is unclear. The CDR3 runs to 11 residues. V was cut by 5 bases and J by 5 bases, with 7 bases left in between. The germline V gene has CDR1 PRHDT and CDR2 FYEKMQ (reference sequence). For the CDR3, the DNA is TGTGCCAGCAGCCCTCGCAACGAGCAGTACTTC. This codes for CASSPRNEQYF.

The rearrangement joins TRBV9 to TRBJ2-5; 9 bases are shared with TRBD1. With V trimmed by 3 bases and J by 9 bases, 9 bases remained unmatched. The CDR3 is made up of 14 amino acids. Germline V gives CDR1 SGDLS, CDR2 YYNGEE. CDR3 sequence: CASSGGQGHQAQYF. The CDR3 DNA reads as TGTGCCAGCAGCGGGGGACAGGGCCACCAGGCCCAGTACTTC.

The chain employs TRBV5-6 and TRBJ2-5, with 9 bases fitting TRBD2. The CDR3 contains 14 residues. CDR1 is SGHDT, CDR2 YYEEEE, per germline. After removal of 4 bases from V and 9 bases from J, the junction contained 10 bases not matched to a gene. The CDR3 is CASSMGMGGGAQYF. For the CDR3, the DNA is TGTGCCAGCAGCATGGGGATGGGCGGGGGGGCCCAGTACTTC.

The gene calls are TRBV5-6 and TRBJ1-1; the D gene is possibly TRBD1 (5 bases). The CDR3 has 13 amino acids. The V gene lost 4 bases and the J gene lost 7 bases, with 14 bases spanning the gap. Germline CDR1 SGHDT, CDR2 YYEEEE. In DNA, the CDR3 is TGTGCCAGCAGCCCGGGACCGCTTGTTGAAGCTTTCTTT. This sequence encodes CASSPGPLVEAFF.

In its sample, this clone was seen a few times. This chain links TRBV7-6 with TRBJ2-7; 8 bases fit TRBD1. V was pared by 5 bases and J by 7 bases, with 10 bases of the junction left unmatched. Germline CDR1 reads SGHVS; CDR2 reads FNYEAQ. The CDR3 is made up of 14 amino acids. CDR3 coding DNA: TGTGCCAGCAGCCCCTGGGACAGGTCGGGGGAGCAGTACTTC. It yields the protein CASSPWDRSGEQYF.

The V call is TRBV9, the J call TRBJ2-2; D is possibly TRBD1 or TRBD2 (5 bases each). Trimming removed 0 bases at V and 2 bases at J, with 8 bases between. Germline CDR1 is SGDLS and CDR2 is YYNGEE. The CDR3 consists of 15 residues. CDR3 protein: CASSVAGRNTGELFF. CDR3 in DNA: TGTGCCAGCAGCGTAGCGGGGCGTAACACCGGGGAGCTGTTTTTT.

This clone was recorded once. This sequence joins TRBV29-1 and TRBJ2-2; 7 bases are a match to TRBD1. CDR1 SQVTM and CDR2 ANQGSEA come from the germline V gene. Trimming took 7 bases from V and 6 from J; bases not matched to a gene: 8. CDR3 size: 13 residues. The CDR3 DNA follows: TGCAGCGCACGACAGGGTGGCGCCGGGGAGCTGTTTTTT. Translated, it gives CSARQGGAGELFF.

V is TRBV7-2 and J is TRBJ2-1, with 14 bases matching TRBD2. Trimming cost V 4 bases and J 4 bases; bases outside gene matches: 6. The germline V gene encodes CDR1 SGHTA and CDR2 FQGNSA. The CDR3 has 17 residues. The CDR3 sequence is CASSSGLAGGLYNEQFF. CDR3 bases: TGTGCCAGCAGCTCTGGACTAGCGGGGGGCCTTTACAATGAGCAGTTCTTC.

In its sample, this clone was seen a few times. The chain has TRBV27 and TRBJ1-4, with D unclear. The germline V gene has CDR1 MNHEY and CDR2 SMNVEV (reference sequence). The CDR3 has 15 amino acids. V was cut by 6 bases and J by 3 bases, with 14 bases left in between. CDR3 in amino acids: CASRNSGIANEKLFF. The CDR3 nucleotides are TGTGCCAGCAGGAACTCCGGGATTGCTAATGAAAAACTGTTTTTT.